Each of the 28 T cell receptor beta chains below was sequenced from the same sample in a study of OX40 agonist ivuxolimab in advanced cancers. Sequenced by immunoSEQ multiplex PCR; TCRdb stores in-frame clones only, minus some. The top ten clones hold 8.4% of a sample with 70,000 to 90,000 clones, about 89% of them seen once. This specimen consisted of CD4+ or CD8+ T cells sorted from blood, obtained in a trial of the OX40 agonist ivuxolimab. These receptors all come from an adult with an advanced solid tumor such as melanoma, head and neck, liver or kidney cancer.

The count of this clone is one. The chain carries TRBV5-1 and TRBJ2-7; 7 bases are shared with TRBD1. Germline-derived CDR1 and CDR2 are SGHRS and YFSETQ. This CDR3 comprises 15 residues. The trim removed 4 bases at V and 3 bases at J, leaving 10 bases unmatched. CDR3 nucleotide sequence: TGCGCCAGCAGCACCGACAGGGCAATAGGCTACGAGCAGTACTTC. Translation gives CASSTDRAIGYEQYF.

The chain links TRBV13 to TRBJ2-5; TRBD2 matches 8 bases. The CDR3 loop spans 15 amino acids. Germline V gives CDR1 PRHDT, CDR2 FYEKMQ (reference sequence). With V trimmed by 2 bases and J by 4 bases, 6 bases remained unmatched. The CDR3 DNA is TGTGCCAGCAGCTTACTAGCGGGTTCAGTAGAGACCCAGTACTTC. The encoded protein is CASSLLAGSVETQYF.

The CDR3 sequence is CAWSAGQGLNSPLHF. In DNA, the CDR3 is TGTGCCTGGAGCGCTGGACAGGGCCTTAATTCACCCCTCCACTTT. The chain links TRBV30 to TRBJ1-6; 8 bases are a match to TRBD1. The CDR3 is 15 residues long. The junction had 7 bases not matched to a gene; V was cut back by 3 bases and J by 6 bases. Germline lookup yields CDR1 GTSNPN and CDR2 SVGIG (reference sequence).

CDR3 DNA: TGTGCCTGGAGTGTCCAGCCAAATCAGCCCCAGCATTTT. It is translated as CAWSVQPNQPQHF. The chain has TRBV30 and TRBJ1-5; no clear D gene. Trimming pared 0 bases from V and 4 bases from J, leaving 7 bases between. From germline, CDR1 is GTSNPN and CDR2 SVGIG (reference sequence). This CDR3 spans 13 amino acids.

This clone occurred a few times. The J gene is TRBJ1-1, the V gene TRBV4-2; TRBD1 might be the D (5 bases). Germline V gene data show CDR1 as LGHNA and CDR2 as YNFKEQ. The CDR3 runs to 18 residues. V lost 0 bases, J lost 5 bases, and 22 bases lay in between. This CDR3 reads CASSQDVEGEGRGTEAFF. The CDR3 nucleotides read TGTGCCAGCAGCCAAGATGTGGAAGGGGAGGGGCGAGGGACTGAAGCTTTCTTT.

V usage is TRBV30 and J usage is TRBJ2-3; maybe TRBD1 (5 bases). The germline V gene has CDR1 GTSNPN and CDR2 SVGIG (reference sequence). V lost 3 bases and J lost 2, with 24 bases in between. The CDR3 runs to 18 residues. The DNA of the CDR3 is TGTGCCTGGAGCCTCGCTCCTTCATTGGGGCCCCTCACAGATACGCAGTATTTT. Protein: CAWSLAPSLGPLTDTQYF.

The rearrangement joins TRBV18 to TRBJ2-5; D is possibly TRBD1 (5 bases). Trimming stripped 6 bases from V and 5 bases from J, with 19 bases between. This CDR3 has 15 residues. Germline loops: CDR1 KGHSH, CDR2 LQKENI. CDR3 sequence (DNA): TGTGCCAGCTCCCTTACGAACGCCAGGGCGGAGACCCAGTACTTC. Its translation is CASSLTNARAETQYF.

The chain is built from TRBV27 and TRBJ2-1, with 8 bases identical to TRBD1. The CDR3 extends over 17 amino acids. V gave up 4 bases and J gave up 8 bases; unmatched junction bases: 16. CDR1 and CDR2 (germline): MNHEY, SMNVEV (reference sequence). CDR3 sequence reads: CASSSTRTGSGRDEQFF. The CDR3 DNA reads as TGTGCCAGCAGTTCTACCAGGACAGGGTCGGGTAGGGATGAGCAGTTCTTC.

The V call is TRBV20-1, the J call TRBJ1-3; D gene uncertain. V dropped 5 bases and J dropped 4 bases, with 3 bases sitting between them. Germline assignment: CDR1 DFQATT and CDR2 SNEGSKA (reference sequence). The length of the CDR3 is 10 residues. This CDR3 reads CSAYGNTIYF. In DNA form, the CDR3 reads TGCAGTGCTTACGGAAACACCATATATTTT.

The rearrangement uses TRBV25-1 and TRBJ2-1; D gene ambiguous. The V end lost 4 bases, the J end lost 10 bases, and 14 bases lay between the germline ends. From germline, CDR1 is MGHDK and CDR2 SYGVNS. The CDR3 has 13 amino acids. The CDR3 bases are TGTGCCAGCAGTGCGGCCCGCGCTCAGGAGCAGTTCTTC. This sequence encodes CASSAARAQEQFF.

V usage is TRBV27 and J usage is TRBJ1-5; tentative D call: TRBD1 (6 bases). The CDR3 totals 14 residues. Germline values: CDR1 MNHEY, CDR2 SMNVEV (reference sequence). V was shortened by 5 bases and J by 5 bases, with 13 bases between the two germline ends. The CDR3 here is CASSHRTVDQPQHF. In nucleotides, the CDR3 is TGTGCCAGCAGTCACCGGACAGTTGATCAGCCCCAGCATTTT.

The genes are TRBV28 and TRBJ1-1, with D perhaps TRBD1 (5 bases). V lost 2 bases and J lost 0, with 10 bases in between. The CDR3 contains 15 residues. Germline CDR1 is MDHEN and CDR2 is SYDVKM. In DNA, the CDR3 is TGTGCCAGCAGTTTACCGACAGACATGAACACTGAAGCTTTCTTT. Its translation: CASSLPTDMNTEAFF.

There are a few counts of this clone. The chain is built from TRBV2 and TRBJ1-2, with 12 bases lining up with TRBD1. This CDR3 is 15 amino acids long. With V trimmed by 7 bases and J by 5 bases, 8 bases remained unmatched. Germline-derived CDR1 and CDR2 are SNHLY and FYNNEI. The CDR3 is CASKLGQGAGYGYTF. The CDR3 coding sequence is TGTGCCAGCAAGCTGGGACAGGGGGCTGGATATGGCTACACCTTC.

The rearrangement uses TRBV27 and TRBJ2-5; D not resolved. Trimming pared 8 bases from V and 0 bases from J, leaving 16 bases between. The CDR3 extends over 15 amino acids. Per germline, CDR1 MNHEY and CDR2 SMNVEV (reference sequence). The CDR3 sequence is CASPGDLVHQETQYF. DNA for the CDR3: TGTGCCAGCCCAGGAGATTTAGTCCACCAAGAGACCCAGTACTTC.

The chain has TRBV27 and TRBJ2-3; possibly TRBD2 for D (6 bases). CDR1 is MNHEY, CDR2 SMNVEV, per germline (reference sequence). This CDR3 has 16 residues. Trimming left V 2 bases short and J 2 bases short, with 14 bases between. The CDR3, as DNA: TGTGCCAGCAGTTTACTCCCGGGACTTCCCACAGATACGCAGTATTTT. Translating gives CASSLLPGLPTDTQYF.

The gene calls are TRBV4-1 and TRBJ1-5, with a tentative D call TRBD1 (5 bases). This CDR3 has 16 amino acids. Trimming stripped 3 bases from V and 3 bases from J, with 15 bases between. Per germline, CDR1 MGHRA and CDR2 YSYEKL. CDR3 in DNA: TGCGCCAGCAGCCACAGACAGACAAATTACAATCAGCCCCAGCATTTT. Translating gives CASSHRQTNYNQPQHF.

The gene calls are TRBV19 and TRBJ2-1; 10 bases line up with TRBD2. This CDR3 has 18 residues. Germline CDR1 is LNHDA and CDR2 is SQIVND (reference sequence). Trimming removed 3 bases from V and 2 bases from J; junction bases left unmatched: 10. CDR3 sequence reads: CASSIGTSGITPYNEQFF. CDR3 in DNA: TGTGCCAGTAGTATCGGTACTAGCGGGATCACCCCCTACAATGAGCAGTTCTTC.

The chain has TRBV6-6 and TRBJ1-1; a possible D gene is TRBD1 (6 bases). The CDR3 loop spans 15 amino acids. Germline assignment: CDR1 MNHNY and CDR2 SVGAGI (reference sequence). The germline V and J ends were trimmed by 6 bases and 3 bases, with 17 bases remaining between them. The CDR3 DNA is TGTGCCAGCAGCCGACTTTGGGGGGCTGACACTGAAGCTTTCTTT. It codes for CASSRLWGADTEAFF.

The CDR3 protein is CSARDREQYF. DNA for the CDR3: TGCAGTGCTAGAGATCGAGAGCAGTACTTC. The chain carries TRBV20-1 and TRBJ2-7; D is ambiguous. Germline lookup yields CDR1 DFQATT and CDR2 SNEGSKA (reference sequence). The CDR3 runs 10 residues. V lost 0 bases and J lost 7, with 4 bases in between.

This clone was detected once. The CDR3 loop is CAWGWGIKLTEAFF. The CDR3 DNA is TGTGCCTGGGGTTGGGGGATAAAGCTCACTGAAGCTTTCTTT. The V call is TRBV30, the J call TRBJ1-1; D is possibly TRBD1 (5 bases). Germline CDR1 GTSNPN, CDR2 SVGIG (reference sequence). Trimming stripped 5 bases from V and 4 bases from J, with 17 bases between. CDR3 length: 14 amino acids.

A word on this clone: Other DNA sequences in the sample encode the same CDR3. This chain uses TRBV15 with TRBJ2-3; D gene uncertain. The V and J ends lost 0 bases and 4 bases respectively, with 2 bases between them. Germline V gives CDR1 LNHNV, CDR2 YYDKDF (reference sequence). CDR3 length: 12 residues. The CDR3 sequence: CATSRDPDTQYF. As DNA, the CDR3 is TGTGCCACCAGCAGAGATCCAGATACGCAGTATTTT.

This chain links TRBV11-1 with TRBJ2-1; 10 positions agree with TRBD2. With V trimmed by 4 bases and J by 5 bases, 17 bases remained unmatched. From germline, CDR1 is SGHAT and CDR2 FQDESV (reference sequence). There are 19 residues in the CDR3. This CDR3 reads CASSSTPSPLAGSDNEQFF. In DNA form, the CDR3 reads TGTGCCAGCAGCTCTACCCCGAGCCCACTAGCGGGGTCTGACAATGAGCAGTTCTTC.

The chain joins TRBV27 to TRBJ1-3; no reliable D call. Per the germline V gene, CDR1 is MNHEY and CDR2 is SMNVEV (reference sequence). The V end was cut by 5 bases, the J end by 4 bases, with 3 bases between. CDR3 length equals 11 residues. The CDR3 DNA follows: TGTGCCAGCAGTACCGGAAACACCATATATTTT. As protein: CASSTGNTIYF.

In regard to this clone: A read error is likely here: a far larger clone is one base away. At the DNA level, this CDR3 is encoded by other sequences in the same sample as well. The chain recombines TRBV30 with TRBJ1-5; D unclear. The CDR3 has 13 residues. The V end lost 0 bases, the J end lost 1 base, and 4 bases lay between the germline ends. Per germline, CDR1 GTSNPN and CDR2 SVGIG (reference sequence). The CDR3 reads CAWSVQSNQPQHF. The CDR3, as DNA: TGTGCCTGGAGTGTTCAGAGCAATCAGCCCCAGCATTTT.

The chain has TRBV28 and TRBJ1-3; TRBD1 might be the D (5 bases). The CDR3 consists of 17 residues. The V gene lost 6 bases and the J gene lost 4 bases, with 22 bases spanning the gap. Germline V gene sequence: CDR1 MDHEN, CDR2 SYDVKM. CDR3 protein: CASSYPPGGEEGNTIYF. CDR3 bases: TGTGCCAGCAGCTACCCCCCGGGAGGGGAGGAAGGAAACACCATATATTTT.

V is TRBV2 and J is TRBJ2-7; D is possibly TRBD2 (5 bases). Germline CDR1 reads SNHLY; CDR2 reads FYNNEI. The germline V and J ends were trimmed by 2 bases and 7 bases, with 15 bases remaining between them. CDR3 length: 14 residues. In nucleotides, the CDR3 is TGTGCCAGCAGTGAATCCCCCGGGATTTTTGAGCAGTACTTC. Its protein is CASSESPGIFEQYF.

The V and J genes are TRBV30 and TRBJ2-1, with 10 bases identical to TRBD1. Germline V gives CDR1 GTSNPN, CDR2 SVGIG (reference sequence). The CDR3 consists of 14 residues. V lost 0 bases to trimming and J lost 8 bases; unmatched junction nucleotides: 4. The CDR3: CAWSVGTGVDEQFF. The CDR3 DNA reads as TGTGCCTGGAGTGTCGGGACAGGGGTCGATGAGCAGTTCTTC.

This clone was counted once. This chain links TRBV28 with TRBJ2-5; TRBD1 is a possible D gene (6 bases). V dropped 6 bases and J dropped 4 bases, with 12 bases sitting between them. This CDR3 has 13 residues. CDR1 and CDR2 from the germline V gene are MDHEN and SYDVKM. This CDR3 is CASSFQGLETQYF. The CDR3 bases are TGTGCCAGCAGCTTCCAGGGGTTAGAGACCCAGTACTTC.